The clone carrying this TCR beta chain was detected only a few times. The antigen is undetermined. Each diagnosis drew on symptoms, thyroxine, TRAb, thyroid ultrasound and orbital computed tomography findings. The data were obtained in a study of T cells in Graves' hyperthyroidism and ophthalmopathy. Study overall: At initial diagnosis, before any treatment had begun, peripheral blood was obtained. Study-wide results and limits: Blood also contained most expanded thyroid clonotypes above 0.001.

RNA transcripts were the template for amplifying TCR beta CDR3 regions. The TCR CDR3 was amplified in a first-round RT-PCR using the HTBI primer set. TCRdb re-analysed the multiplex PCR reads in MiXCR, keeping a single row per CDR3 protein. Of a few hundred thousand distinct CDR3 sequences detected, about 22% appear once; the ten largest clones hold around 50%. The CDR3 totals 13 residues. The V gene's germline CDR1 is GTSNPN and CDR2 SVGIG (reference sequence). Trimming removed 2 bases from V and 2 bases from J, with 4 bases in between. The specimen sequenced was blood. The chain links TRBV30 to TRBJ2-6; D is unresolved. The sequence was collected from a woman between 65 and 79 years old with Graves' ophthalmopathy. CDR3 bases: TGTGCCTGGAGTCGGGCTGGGGCCAACGTCCTGACTTTC. This translates into CAWSRAGANVLTF.